This T cell receptor (beta chain) was retrieved from a study of OX40 agonist ivuxolimab in advanced cancers. Overall study: Patients received intravenous ivuxolimab every 2 weeks at 0.01 to 10 mg/kg.

A history of autoimmune disease or systemic immunosuppression excluded patients. Sequencing used immunoSEQ multiplex PCR; TCRdb keeps in-frame clones, though not all of them. The data hold 50,000 to 70,000 clones, with about 85% observed a single time. General study findings and limits: The expanded peripheral T cells' antigen specificity was not determined.

Details on this clone: What it binds is not known.

Germline CDR1 SGHTA, CDR2 FQGNSA. The CDR3 sequence is 12 residues long. The sample consisted of CD4+ or CD8+ T cells sorted from blood, taken in a trial of the OX40 agonist ivuxolimab. The J gene is TRBJ2-5, the V gene TRBV7-2; D gene unclear. The tail of the sequence fits TRBJ2-7 better, so the J call may be wrong. The sequence came from an adult with an advanced solid tumor such as melanoma, head and neck, liver or kidney cancer. The CDR3 region is CASSLVPYEQYF. The CDR3 coding sequence is TGTGCCAGCAGCTTAGTGCCCTACGAGCAGTACTTC.